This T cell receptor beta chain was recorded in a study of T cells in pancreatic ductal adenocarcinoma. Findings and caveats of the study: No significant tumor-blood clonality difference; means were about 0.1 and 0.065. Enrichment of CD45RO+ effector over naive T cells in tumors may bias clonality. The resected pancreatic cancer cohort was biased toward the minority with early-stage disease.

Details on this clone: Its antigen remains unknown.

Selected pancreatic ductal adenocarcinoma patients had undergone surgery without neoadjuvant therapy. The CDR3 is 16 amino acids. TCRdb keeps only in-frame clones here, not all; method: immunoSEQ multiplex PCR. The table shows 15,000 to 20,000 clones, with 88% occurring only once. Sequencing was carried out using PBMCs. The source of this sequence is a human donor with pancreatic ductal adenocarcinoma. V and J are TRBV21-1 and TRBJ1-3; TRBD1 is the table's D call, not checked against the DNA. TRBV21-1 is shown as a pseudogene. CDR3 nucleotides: TGTGCCAGCAGCAAAGCCCCAGGATTAATTGGAAACACCATATATTTT. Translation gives CASSKAPGLIGNTIYF.